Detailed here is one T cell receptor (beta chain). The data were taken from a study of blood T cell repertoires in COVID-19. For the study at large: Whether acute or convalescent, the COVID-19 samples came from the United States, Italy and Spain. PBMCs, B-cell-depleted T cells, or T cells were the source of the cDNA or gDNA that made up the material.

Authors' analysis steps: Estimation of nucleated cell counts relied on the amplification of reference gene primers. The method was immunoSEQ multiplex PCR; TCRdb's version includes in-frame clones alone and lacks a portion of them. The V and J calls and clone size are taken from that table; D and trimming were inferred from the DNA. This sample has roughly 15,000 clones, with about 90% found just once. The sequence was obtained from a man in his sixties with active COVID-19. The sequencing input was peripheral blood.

DNA for the CDR3: TGTGCCAGCACCACGGACAGGGGGAATCAGCCCCAGCATTTT. It codes for CASTTDRGNQPQHF. The chain links TRBV28 to TRBJ1-5; 10 bases agree with TRBD1. The J segment lost 4 bases and the V segment lost 7 bases, leaving 4 bases of the junction unmatched. The germline V gene has CDR1 MDHEN and CDR2 SYDVKM. CDR3 length: 14 residues.